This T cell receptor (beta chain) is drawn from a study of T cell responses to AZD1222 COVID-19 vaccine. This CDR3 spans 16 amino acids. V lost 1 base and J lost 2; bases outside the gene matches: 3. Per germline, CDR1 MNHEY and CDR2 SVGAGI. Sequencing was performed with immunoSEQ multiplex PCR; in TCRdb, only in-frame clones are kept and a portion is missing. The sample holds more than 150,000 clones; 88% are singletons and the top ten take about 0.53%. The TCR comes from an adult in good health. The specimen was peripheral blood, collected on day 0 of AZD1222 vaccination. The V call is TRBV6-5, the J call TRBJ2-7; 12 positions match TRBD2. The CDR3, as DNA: TGTGCCAGCAGTTACTTGACTAGCGGGAGAACCTACGAGCAGTACTTC. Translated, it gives CASSYLTSGRTYEQYF.